A selection of T cell receptor beta chains follows, all from one sample in a study of blood T cell repertoires in COVID-19. Using immunoSEQ multiplex PCR, the repertoire was profiled, and TCRdb retains in-frame clones only, with some absent. The table records approximately 400,000 clones, around 83% of them present only once. Sequenced sample: PBMCs or T cells enriched from blood (not recorded which). Every receptor here comes from a woman between 50 and 59 years old who had recovered from COVID-19. The CDR3 runs from the conserved cysteine through the conserved F or W. Fields, in order: J gene, clone size, V gene, D gene, CDR3 DNA, CDR3 protein. The D gene is left open where the match is weak. Clone size appears in some rows only: once, few, many, or a class for an expanded clone.

j_call: TRBJ1-1; clone_size: many; v_call: TRBV7-9; d_call: .; cdr3_nt: TGTGCCAGCAGTCAGAGTAGCGGAGCTTTCTTT; cdr3_aa: CASSQSSGAFF
j_call: TRBJ1-5; clone_size: few; v_call: TRBV5-1; d_call: .; cdr3_nt: TGCGCCAGCAGCTTGGACGGGATCTACAATCAGCCCCAGCATTTT; cdr3_aa: CASSLDGIYNQPQHF
j_call: TRBJ1-2; clone_size: few; v_call: TRBV20-1; d_call: .; cdr3_nt: TGCAGTGGACAGGATAACTATGGCTACACCTTC; cdr3_aa: CSGQDNYGYTF
j_call: TRBJ1-2; clone_size: few; v_call: TRBV7-8; d_call: .; cdr3_nt: TGTGCCAGCAGCCCGCAAGGGAGGGGCTACACCTTC; cdr3_aa: CASSPQGRGYTF
j_call: TRBJ1-6; clone_size: once; v_call: TRBV27; d_call: TRBD1; cdr3_nt: TGTGCCAGCACCCCCTTAGGACAGGCTAATTCACCCCTCCACTTT; cdr3_aa: CASTPLGQANSPLHF
j_call: TRBJ1-2; clone_size: .; v_call: TRBV7-9; d_call: TRBD1; cdr3_nt: TGTGCCAGCAGTCAGACAGGGTTGGGCTACACCTTC; cdr3_aa: CASSQTGLGYTF
j_call: TRBJ2-1; clone_size: .; v_call: TRBV7-2; d_call: TRBD2; cdr3_nt: TGTGCCAGCAGCTTAGGGGGCGGGAGCTTCAATGAGCAGTTCTTC; cdr3_aa: CASSLGGGSFNEQFF
j_call: TRBJ1-6; clone_size: .; v_call: TRBV4-2; d_call: .; cdr3_nt: TGTGCCAGCAGCCAAGAAGGCGGGGGGCTCTTATGGTCACCCCTCCACTTT; cdr3_aa: CASSQEGGGLLWSPLHF
j_call: TRBJ1-1; clone_size: .; v_call: TRBV5-5; d_call: TRBD1; cdr3_nt: TGTGCCAGCAGCCGAAAGGACAGGGGGACTGAAGCTTTCTTT; cdr3_aa: CASSRKDRGTEAFF
j_call: TRBJ1-1; clone_size: few; v_call: TRBV19; d_call: TRBD1; cdr3_nt: TGTGCCAGTAAGATACCCGGGCAGGGGGCTTTGGAGTGCTTT; cdr3_aa: CASKIPGQGALECF
j_call: TRBJ1-1; clone_size: few; v_call: TRBV5-1; d_call: .; cdr3_nt: TGCGCCAGCAGCTTGGGAGTTAGCACTGAAGCTTTCTTT; cdr3_aa: CASSLGVSTEAFF
j_call: TRBJ1-2; clone_size: .; v_call: TRBV7-2; d_call: .; cdr3_nt: TGTGCCAGCAGCTTAATCCGGCGGGGCAACAATCGTGGCTACACCTTC; cdr3_aa: CASSLIRRGNNRGYTF
j_call: TRBJ2-1; clone_size: .; v_call: TRBV5-1; d_call: .; cdr3_nt: TGCGCCAGCAGCCAGGACTACCGCTCCTACAATGAGCAGTTCTTC; cdr3_aa: CASSQDYRSYNEQFF
j_call: TRBJ1-2; clone_size: .; v_call: TRBV11-3; d_call: .; cdr3_nt: TGTGCCAGCAGCTTAGTGGCCAACTATGGCTACACCTTC; cdr3_aa: CASSLVANYGYTF
j_call: TRBJ2-2; clone_size: .; v_call: TRBV12-3/TRBV12-4; d_call: .; cdr3_nt: TGTGCCAGCAGTTTATTCGGGGTCCGGGAGCTGTTTTTT; cdr3_aa: CASSLFGVRELFF
j_call: TRBJ1-1; clone_size: .; v_call: TRBV20-1; d_call: .; cdr3_nt: TGCAGTGCCCGGGGGACTGCTGAAGCTTTCTTT; cdr3_aa: CSARGTAEAFF
j_call: TRBJ2-2; clone_size: .; v_call: TRBV7-6; d_call: .; cdr3_nt: TGTGCCAGCAGCTTAAGTCCAGGGGCGAACACCGGGGAGCTGTTTTTT; cdr3_aa: CASSLSPGANTGELFF
j_call: TRBJ1-1; clone_size: .; v_call: TRBV30; d_call: .; cdr3_nt: TGTGCCTGGAGTCCAATAGGGGTCATGAACACTGAAGCTTTCTTT; cdr3_aa: CAWSPIGVMNTEAFF
j_call: TRBJ1-2; clone_size: .; v_call: TRBV5-1; d_call: TRBD1; cdr3_nt: TGCGCCAGCAGCCTGGACAGGGACTACACCTTC; cdr3_aa: CASSLDRDYTF
j_call: TRBJ1-5; clone_size: .; v_call: TRBV5-6; d_call: TRBD1; cdr3_nt: TGTGCCAGCAGCCTACAGGGGACATATCAGCCCCAGCATTTT; cdr3_aa: CASSLQGTYQPQHF
j_call: TRBJ1-2; clone_size: .; v_call: TRBV9; d_call: .; cdr3_nt: TGTGCCAGCAGCGTAGGACAGCCGACGAATGGCTACACCTTC; cdr3_aa: CASSVGQPTNGYTF
j_call: TRBJ1-1; clone_size: .; v_call: TRBV6-2/TRBV6-3; d_call: .; cdr3_nt: TGTGCCAGCAGTTACTCTTCGGGAATCCCGAACACTGAAGCTTTCTTT; cdr3_aa: CASSYSSGIPNTEAFF
j_call: TRBJ1-2; clone_size: .; v_call: TRBV19; d_call: TRBD1; cdr3_nt: TGTGCCAGTAGCCTTGAAAAGACAGGGTTCTATGGCTACACCTTC; cdr3_aa: CASSLEKTGFYGYTF
j_call: TRBJ1-1; clone_size: .; v_call: TRBV7-2; d_call: .; cdr3_nt: TGTGCCAGCAGCGGTCACAGGGTGAACACTGAAGCTTTCTTT; cdr3_aa: CASSGHRVNTEAFF
j_call: TRBJ1-2; clone_size: .; v_call: TRBV27; d_call: .; cdr3_nt: TGTGATCGAACTAACACGTGTGACTACACCTTC; cdr3_aa: CDRTNTCDYTF
j_call: TRBJ1-6; clone_size: .; v_call: TRBV2; d_call: TRBD1; cdr3_nt: TGTGCCAGCAGGACAGGGGGCCTCCATAATTCACCCCTCCACTTT; cdr3_aa: CASRTGGLHNSPLHF
j_call: TRBJ1-3; clone_size: .; v_call: TRBV15; d_call: .; cdr3_nt: TGTGCCACCGGCCGCCGTGGCAGGGCCACGCTCGGAAACACCATATATTTT; cdr3_aa: CATGRRGRATLGNTIYF
j_call: TRBJ2-4; clone_size: once; v_call: TRBV7-9; d_call: .; cdr3_nt: TGTGCCAGCTCGGCCCGGGTTCGGGACATTCAGTACTTC; cdr3_aa: CASSARVRDIQYF
j_call: TRBJ2-1; clone_size: .; v_call: TRBV5-1; d_call: .; cdr3_nt: TGCGCCAGCAGCTTGGAAAGCGCGGTTTCCGAGCAGTTCTTC; cdr3_aa: CASSLESAVSEQFF
j_call: TRBJ1-1; clone_size: .; v_call: TRBV7-9; d_call: TRBD1; cdr3_nt: TGTGCCAGCAAAACAGGGGAGGAGGCTGAAGCTTTCTTT; cdr3_aa: CASKTGEEAEAFF
j_call: TRBJ1-2; clone_size: .; v_call: TRBV6-5; d_call: .; cdr3_nt: TGTGCCAGCAGTTACCGGGCAGGGATGGGTGGCTACACCTTC; cdr3_aa: CASSYRAGMGGYTF
j_call: TRBJ1-1; clone_size: once; v_call: TRBV13; d_call: TRBD1; cdr3_nt: TGTGCCAGCAGCAAGGAAGGGGGCCGTATTGAAGCTTTCTTT; cdr3_aa: CASSKEGGRIEAFF
j_call: TRBJ1-1; clone_size: once; v_call: TRBV2; d_call: .; cdr3_nt: TGTGCCAGCAGTGAAGCCCAACTAGACTTATCGGGCACTGAAGCTTTCTTT; cdr3_aa: CASSEAQLDLSGTEAFF
j_call: TRBJ2-3; clone_size: few; v_call: TRBV7-2; d_call: TRBD2; cdr3_nt: TGTGCCAGCAGCCCAAGCGGGGGGAGGAGAGATACGCAGTATTTT; cdr3_aa: CASSPSGGRRDTQYF
j_call: TRBJ2-3; clone_size: few; v_call: TRBV7-2; d_call: .; cdr3_nt: TGTGCCAGCAGCTTATCGGCAGATACGCAGTATTTT; cdr3_aa: CASSLSADTQYF
j_call: TRBJ1-6; clone_size: .; v_call: TRBV7-2; d_call: .; cdr3_nt: TGTGCCAGCAGCTTAGGAGGTCCGCATAATTCACCCCTCCACTTT; cdr3_aa: CASSLGGPHNSPLHF
j_call: TRBJ1-1; clone_size: .; v_call: TRBV6-5; d_call: .; cdr3_nt: TGTGCCAGCAGTTACTCCGGACTGCAGAACACTGAAGCTTTCTTT; cdr3_aa: CASSYSGLQNTEAFF
j_call: TRBJ1-2; clone_size: .; v_call: TRBV28; d_call: TRBD1; cdr3_nt: TGTGCCAGCAGCACCCCGAGATTTGACCGCATCAACCGGGACAGGGGGTTTGTCTATGGCTACACCTTC; cdr3_aa: CASSTPRFDRINRDRGFVYGYTF
j_call: TRBJ2-3; clone_size: .; v_call: TRBV29-1; d_call: .; cdr3_nt: TGCAGCGTTGAGAGCGGAACCCCCACAGATACGCAGTATTTT; cdr3_aa: CSVESGTPTDTQYF
j_call: TRBJ2-1; clone_size: .; v_call: TRBV6-5; d_call: .; cdr3_nt: TGTGCCAGCAATCCAGGGGGGTACAATGAGCAGTTCTTC; cdr3_aa: CASNPGGYNEQFF
j_call: TRBJ2-1; clone_size: .; v_call: TRBV6-2/TRBV6-3; d_call: TRBD2; cdr3_nt: TGTGCCAGCAGTTACGGGACTAGCGGGAGGGCCCGGTATGAGCAGTTCTTC; cdr3_aa: CASSYGTSGRARYEQFF
j_call: TRBJ1-2; clone_size: .; v_call: TRBV30; d_call: .; cdr3_nt: TGTGCCTGGAGTCCCCCGGGGGTCTATGGCTACACCTTC; cdr3_aa: CAWSPPGVYGYTF
j_call: TRBJ2-5; clone_size: .; v_call: TRBV10-2; d_call: .; cdr3_nt: TGCGCCAGCAGTGAGTCGGGGCGGGGGCAGACCCAGTACTTC; cdr3_aa: CASSESGRGQTQYF
j_call: TRBJ1-2; clone_size: few; v_call: TRBV5-1; d_call: .; cdr3_nt: TGCGCCAGCAGCTCATCCAGGGGAGATGGCTACACCTTC; cdr3_aa: CASSSSRGDGYTF
j_call: TRBJ1-2; clone_size: .; v_call: TRBV6-2/TRBV6-3; d_call: .; cdr3_nt: TGTGCCAGCAGTTACCTACGAAAAAACAACTATGGCTACACCTTC; cdr3_aa: CASSYLRKNNYGYTF
j_call: TRBJ1-2; clone_size: few; v_call: TRBV3-1/TRBV3-2; d_call: .; cdr3_nt: TGTGCCAGCAGCCAAGCCCACGACAGACCACCAAGCTATGGCTACACCTTC; cdr3_aa: CASSQAHDRPPSYGYTF
j_call: TRBJ1-5; clone_size: .; v_call: TRBV7-2; d_call: .; cdr3_nt: TGTGCCAGCAGCACCGGGGTTCATCAGCCCCAGCATTTT; cdr3_aa: CASSTGVHQPQHF
j_call: TRBJ2-1; clone_size: .; v_call: TRBV28; d_call: .; cdr3_nt: TGTGCCAGCAGTCGGGGAGGAAAGACTTATTACAATGAGCAGTTCTTC; cdr3_aa: CASSRGGKTYYNEQFF
j_call: TRBJ1-2; clone_size: once; v_call: TRBV7-3; d_call: TRBD1; cdr3_nt: TGTGCCAGCAGCTTAGCCGCAGGGGGCGCCTATGGCTACACCTTC; cdr3_aa: CASSLAAGGAYGYTF
j_call: TRBJ1-2; clone_size: .; v_call: TRBV2; d_call: TRBD1; cdr3_nt: TGTGCCAGCAGGATACCGGGACAGGGGGCCAATGGCTACACCTTC; cdr3_aa: CASRIPGQGANGYTF
j_call: TRBJ2-1; clone_size: .; v_call: TRBV7-3; d_call: TRBD1; cdr3_nt: TGTGCCAGCAGCTTAACGCCGGGACAGGGTGAGAATGAGCAGTTCTTC; cdr3_aa: CASSLTPGQGENEQFF
j_call: TRBJ2-3; clone_size: .; v_call: TRBV19; d_call: .; cdr3_nt: TGTGCCAGTAGTACGCTCGGGACAAGAGGAGATACGCAGTATTTT; cdr3_aa: CASSTLGTRGDTQYF
j_call: TRBJ1-1; clone_size: .; v_call: TRBV5-1; d_call: TRBD1; cdr3_nt: TGCGCCAGCAGCTTGGCCGGGACAGGGGGACCTGAAGCTTTCTTT; cdr3_aa: CASSLAGTGGPEAFF
j_call: TRBJ1-6; clone_size: few; v_call: TRBV4-3; d_call: TRBD1; cdr3_nt: TGCGCCAGCAGCCAAACGACAGGGGGCCATAATTCACCCCTCCACTTT; cdr3_aa: CASSQTTGGHNSPLHF
j_call: TRBJ2-2; clone_size: .; v_call: TRBV9; d_call: TRBD2; cdr3_nt: TGTGCCAGCAGCACCGGACTAGCGGGAGGTGGGTACACCGGGGAGCTGTTTTTT; cdr3_aa: CASSTGLAGGGYTGELFF
j_call: TRBJ2-7; clone_size: many; v_call: TRBV25-1; d_call: .; cdr3_nt: TGTGCCAGCAGCGGGGGGCTCTCAACCCACGAGCAGTACTTC; cdr3_aa: CASSGGLSTHEQYF
j_call: TRBJ1-4; clone_size: .; v_call: TRBV30; d_call: .; cdr3_nt: TGTGCCTGGGGCAGGAGGGGCCTCGATAATGAAAAACTGTTTTTT; cdr3_aa: CAWGRRGLDNEKLFF
j_call: TRBJ1-1; clone_size: .; v_call: TRBV11-2; d_call: TRBD1; cdr3_nt: TGTGCCAGCAGCAAGACAGGGATGGACACTGAAGCTTTCTTT; cdr3_aa: CASSKTGMDTEAFF
j_call: TRBJ2-2; clone_size: .; v_call: TRBV5-6; d_call: .; cdr3_nt: TGTGCCAGCAGCTCATACAGGCCAGGAATGAACACCGGGGAGCTGTTTTTT; cdr3_aa: CASSSYRPGMNTGELFF
j_call: TRBJ1-2; clone_size: .; v_call: TRBV19; d_call: .; cdr3_nt: TGTGCCAGTAGAGGAGGGGAGGGAACCCACCGGGGGTATGGCTACACCTTC; cdr3_aa: CASRGGEGTHRGYGYTF